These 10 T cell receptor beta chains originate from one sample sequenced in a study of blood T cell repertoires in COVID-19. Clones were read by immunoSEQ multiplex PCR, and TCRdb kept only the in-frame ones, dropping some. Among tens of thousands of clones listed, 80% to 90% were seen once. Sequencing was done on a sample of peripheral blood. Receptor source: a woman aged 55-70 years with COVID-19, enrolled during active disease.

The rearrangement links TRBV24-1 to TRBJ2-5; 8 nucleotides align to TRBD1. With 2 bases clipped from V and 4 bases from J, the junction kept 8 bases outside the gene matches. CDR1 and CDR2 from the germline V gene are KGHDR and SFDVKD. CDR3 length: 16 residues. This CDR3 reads CATSDSTGDSRETQYF. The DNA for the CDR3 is TGTGCCACCAGTGATTCGACAGGGGATAGTAGAGAGACCCAGTACTTC.

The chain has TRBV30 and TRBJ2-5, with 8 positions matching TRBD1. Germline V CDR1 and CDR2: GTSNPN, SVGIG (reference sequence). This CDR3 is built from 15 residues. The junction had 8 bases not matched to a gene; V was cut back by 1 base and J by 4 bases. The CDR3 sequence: CAWSARQGLRETQYF. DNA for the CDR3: TGTGCCTGGAGTGCTCGACAGGGGTTGCGAGAGACCCAGTACTTC.

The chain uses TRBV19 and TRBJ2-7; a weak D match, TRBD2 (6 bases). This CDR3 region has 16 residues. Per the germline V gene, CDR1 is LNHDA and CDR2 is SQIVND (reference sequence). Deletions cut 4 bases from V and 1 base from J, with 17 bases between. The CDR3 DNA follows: TGTGCCAGTAGTAAGGGAACGGGCCTAGCGTCCTACGAGCAGTACTTC. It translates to CASSKGTGLASYEQYF.

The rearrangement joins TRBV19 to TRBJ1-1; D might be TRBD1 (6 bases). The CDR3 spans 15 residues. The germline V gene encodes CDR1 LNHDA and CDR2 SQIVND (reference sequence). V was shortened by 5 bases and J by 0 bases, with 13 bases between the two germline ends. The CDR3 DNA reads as TGTGCCAGTAGTGCTCTGGGGGCTTTGAACACTGAAGCTTTCTTT. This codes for CASSALGALNTEAFF.

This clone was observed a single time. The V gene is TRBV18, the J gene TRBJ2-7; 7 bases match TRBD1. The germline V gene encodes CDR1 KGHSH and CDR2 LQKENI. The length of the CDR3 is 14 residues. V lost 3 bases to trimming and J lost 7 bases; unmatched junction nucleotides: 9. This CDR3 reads CASSPQGVAWEQYF. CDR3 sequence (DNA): TGTGCCAGCTCACCGCAGGGGGTGGCTTGGGAGCAGTACTTC. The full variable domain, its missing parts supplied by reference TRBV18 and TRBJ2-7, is NAGVMQNPRHLVRRRGQEARLRCSPMKGHSHVYWYRQLPEEGLKFMVYLQKENIIDESGMPKERFSAEFPKEGPSILRIQQVVRGDSAAYFCASSPQGVAWEQYFGPGTRLTVT.

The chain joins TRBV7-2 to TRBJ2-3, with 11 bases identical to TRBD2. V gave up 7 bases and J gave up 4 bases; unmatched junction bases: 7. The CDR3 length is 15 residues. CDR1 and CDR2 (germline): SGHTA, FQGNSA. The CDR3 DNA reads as TGTGCCAGCACAGATAGCGGGGGGGCATCAGATACGCAGTATTTT. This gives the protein CASTDSGGASDTQYF.

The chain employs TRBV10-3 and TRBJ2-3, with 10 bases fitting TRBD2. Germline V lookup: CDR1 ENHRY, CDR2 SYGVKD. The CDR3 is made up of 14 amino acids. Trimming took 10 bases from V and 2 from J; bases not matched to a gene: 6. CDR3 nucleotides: TGTGCCACCAGCCTAGCGGGGGTCACAGATACGCAGTATTTT. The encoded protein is CATSLAGVTDTQYF.

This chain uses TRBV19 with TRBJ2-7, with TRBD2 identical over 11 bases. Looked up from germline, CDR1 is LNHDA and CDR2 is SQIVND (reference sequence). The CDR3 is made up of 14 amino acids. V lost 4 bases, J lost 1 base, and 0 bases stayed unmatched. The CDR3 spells CASSTSGRSYEQYF. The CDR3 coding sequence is TGTGCCAGTAGTACTAGCGGGAGGTCCTACGAGCAGTACTTC.

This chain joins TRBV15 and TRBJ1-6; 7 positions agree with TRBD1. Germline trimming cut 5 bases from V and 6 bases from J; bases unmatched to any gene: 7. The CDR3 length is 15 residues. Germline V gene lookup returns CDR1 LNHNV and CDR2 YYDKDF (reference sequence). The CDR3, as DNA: TGTGCCACCAGCGAAGGGGGCAGAGGTAATTCACCCCTCCACTTT. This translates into CATSEGGRGNSPLHF.

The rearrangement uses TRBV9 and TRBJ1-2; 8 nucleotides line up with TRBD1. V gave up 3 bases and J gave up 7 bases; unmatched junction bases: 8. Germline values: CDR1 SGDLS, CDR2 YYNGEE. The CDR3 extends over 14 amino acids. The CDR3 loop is CASSEGGQGGGYTF. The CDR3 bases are TGTGCCAGCAGCGAGGGAGGACAGGGAGGTGGCTACACCTTC.